Below, 23 T cell receptor beta chains from the same sample are listed, as sequenced in a study of blood T cells in healthy people across ages. Together with a sample-barcoded 5' primer, a J-beta primer mix was included in a second PCR lasting roughly 6 to 12 cycles. TCRdb analysed the 5' RACE reads with MiXCR anew, one entry per CDR3 protein. The table has 1.8 million or so distinct CDR3 sequences, approximately 40% seen once. What was sequenced was blood. These receptors were obtained from a human donor in good health.

V and J are TRBV5-5 and TRBJ1-2; D may be TRBD1 (6 bases). V was trimmed by 0 bases and J by 3 bases, leaving 12 bases between them. The CDR3 contains 15 residues. The germline gives CDR1 SGHKS, CDR2 YYEKEE (reference sequence). CDR3 DNA: TGTGCCAGCAGCTTGGGTCCAGGGGTTGACTATGGCTACACCTTC. This gives the protein CASSLGPGVDYGYTF.

In DNA, the CDR3 is TGCAGCGCCCGGCAGGGTGGGAATGAAAAACTGTTTTTT. This translates into CSARQGGNEKLFF. The chain links TRBV29-1 to TRBJ1-4, with D perhaps matching TRBD1 (5 bases). Trimming stripped 7 bases from V and 5 bases from J, with 14 bases between. The CDR3 has 13 residues. The germline gives CDR1 SQVTM, CDR2 ANQGSEA.

The chain employs TRBV9 and TRBJ2-5; D is perhaps TRBD2 (7 bases). The CDR3 runs to 14 residues. The V gene's germline CDR1 is SGDLS and CDR2 YYNGEE. Trimming shortened V by 3 bases and J by 5 bases, and 14 bases separated the two germline ends. The CDR3 bases are TGTGCCAGCAGCGCCACGGGGGGCCCGGAGACCCAGTACTTC. It specifies CASSATGGPETQYF.

The chain joins TRBV10-3 to TRBJ1-2; TRBD1 matches at 7 bases. The CDR3 has 15 amino acids. Germline CDR1 ENHRY, CDR2 SYGVKD. V was clipped by 4 bases and J by 8 bases; unmatched bases: 13. CDR3 in amino acids: CAISGSYDRVNGYTF. The CDR3 nucleotides read TGTGCCATCAGTGGAAGTTATGACAGGGTCAACGGCTACACCTTC.

This chain connects TRBV4-3 to TRBJ2-5; D call uncertain. The DNA end lines up better with TRBJ2-7; the J call may be wrong. CDR3 length equals 14 residues. Germline V gene data show CDR1 as LGHNA and CDR2 as YSLEER. CDR3 protein: CASSQELGPREQYF. CDR3 sequence (DNA): TGCGCCAGCAGCCAAGAATTAGGCCCCCGCGAGCAGTACTTC.

CDR3 residues: CASSFYGLSSTDTQYF. CDR3 in DNA: TGTGCCAGCAGTTTTTATGGCCTCTCTAGCACAGATACGCAGTATTTT. This sequence joins TRBV12-3 or TRBV12-4 and TRBJ2-3; no clear D gene. V was cut by 3 bases and J by 0 bases, with 13 bases left in between. The CDR3 runs to 16 residues.

The V call is TRBV7-2, the J call TRBJ1-5; 7 nucleotides align to TRBD1. This CDR3 is built from 14 residues. V trimming: 5 bases; J trimming: 6 bases; junction bases outside the gene matches: 7. In germline, CDR1 is SGHTA, CDR2 FQGNSA. The CDR3: CASSRGTALQPQHF. In DNA, the CDR3 is TGTGCCAGCAGCCGAGGGACAGCCCTTCAGCCCCAGCATTTT.

V gene TRBV7-7 combines with J gene TRBJ2-2, with TRBD1 matching over 11 bases. CDR1 is SSHAT, CDR2 FNYEAQ, per germline (reference sequence). V trimming: 4 bases; J trimming: 7 bases; junction bases outside the gene matches: 5. This CDR3 comprises 15 residues. The CDR3 loop is CASSSGQGANGELFF. CDR3 bases: TGTGCCAGCAGCTCAGGACAGGGGGCCAACGGGGAGCTGTTTTTT. The complete variable domain, with remaining parts taken from reference TRBV7-7 and TRBJ2-2, reads GAGVSQSPRYKVTKRGQDVTLRCDPISSHATLYWYQQALGQGPEFLTYFNYEAQPDKSGLPSDRFSAERPEGSISTLTIQRTEQRDSAMYRCASSSGQGANGELFFGEGSRLTVL.

This clonotype has more than one count but fewer than ten. Here the CDR3 DNA reads TGTGCCTCAGCCGCACGGCGCAGCGCAGATACGCAGTATTTT. It encodes CASAARRSADTQYF. The chain carries TRBV7-3 and TRBJ2-3; D uncertain. The V and J ends lost 11 bases and 4 bases respectively, with 19 bases between them. The CDR3 has 14 amino acids. The germline gives CDR1 SGHTA, CDR2 FQGTGA.

J is TRBJ2-7 and V is TRBV29-1; a weak D match, TRBD2 (5 bases). This CDR3 is built from 14 residues. With 0 bases removed from V and 7 bases from J, the gap between germline ends came to 16 bases. Germline CDR1 reads SQVTM; CDR2 reads ANQGSEA. CDR3 in amino acids: CSVEDSGGLREQYF. CDR3 sequence (DNA): TGCAGCGTTGAAGACAGCGGAGGTCTGAGGGAGCAGTACTTC.

This chain's CDR3 is CASSSGASKETQYF. CDR3 sequence (DNA): TGTGCCAGCAGCTCCGGGGCTAGCAAAGAGACCCAGTACTTC. The chain combines TRBV7-2 with TRBJ2-5; D may match TRBD1 or TRBD2 (5 bases each). The CDR3 totals 14 residues. Germline assignment: CDR1 SGHTA and CDR2 FQGNSA. The V end lost 4 bases, the J end lost 3 bases, and 12 bases lay between the germline ends. Full variable domain (outside the CDR3, taken from reference TRBV7-2 and TRBJ2-5): GAGVSQSPSNKVTEKGKDVELRCDPISGHTALYWYRQSLGQGLEFLIYFQGNSAPDKSGLPSDRFSAERTGGSVSTLTIQRTQQEDSAVYLCASSSGASKETQYFGPGTRLLVL.

Notes on this clonotype: At one end, the junction sequence differs from germline, possibly due to a read error. The V gene is TRBV12-3 or TRBV12-4, the J gene TRBJ2-3, with TRBD1 as a possible D gene (6 bases). The CDR3 contains 12 residues. The CDR3 reads CASSRQVDTRYF. The CDR3 bases are TGTGCCAGCAGCCGACAGGTCGATACGCGGTATTTT.

This clonotype was recorded a few times. This sequence joins TRBV12-3 or TRBV12-4 and TRBJ2-6; a possible D gene is TRBD2 (6 bases). The CDR3 consists of 18 residues. V lost 6 bases, J lost 0 bases, and 18 bases lay in between. This CDR3 is CASSNGRTSSSGANVLTF. CDR3 bases: TGTGCCAGCAGCAACGGGAGAACAAGTAGCTCTGGGGCCAACGTCCTGACTTTC.

In its sample, this clonotype was seen a few times. The chain is built from TRBV15 and TRBJ2-5, with 11 bases lining up with TRBD2. The CDR3 has 15 residues. The ends lost 1 base at V and 5 bases at J; junction bases unmatched: 3. Looked up from germline, CDR1 is LNHNV and CDR2 is YYDKDF (reference sequence). Here the CDR3 DNA reads TGTGCCACCAGCAGAGTTGCTAGCGGGGGGGAGACCCAGTACTTC. Translating it yields CATSRVASGGETQYF.

On this clonotype itself: One junction end does not reproduce the germline sequence, and a read error may be involved. The rearrangement uses TRBV7-7 and TRBJ2-3; perhaps TRBD1 as D (5 bases). This CDR3 comprises 15 residues. Germline CDR1 is SSHAT and CDR2 is FNYEAQ (reference sequence). CDR3 sequence reads: CASSSGPPGKFTQYF. DNA of the CDR3: TGTGCTAGCAGTTCAGGGCCCCCAGGGAAATTTACGCAGTATTTT.

This clonotype has just a few counts. The chain joins TRBV5-1 to TRBJ2-7, with D maybe TRBD2 (6 bases). This CDR3 has 12 residues. Trimming removed 3 bases at V and 6 bases at J, with 10 bases between. The germline V gene has CDR1 SGHRS and CDR2 YFSETQ. In DNA, the CDR3 is TGCGCCAGCAGCTCTGGAGGGACCGAGCAGTACTTC. It is translated as CASSSGGTEQYF. Filled out from reference TRBV5-1 and TRBJ2-7, the complete variable domain reads KAGVTQTPRYLIKTRGQQVTLSCSPISGHRSVSWYQQTPGQGLQFLFEYFSETQRNKGNFPGRFSGRQFSNSRSEMNVSTLELGDSALYLCASSSGGTEQYFGPGTRLTVT.

Turning to this clonotype: The germline gene is not matched at one end of the junction; a read error may be the cause. V is TRBV18 and J is TRBJ2-7, with D unresolved. The CDR3 spans 15 residues. Germline CDR1 KGHSH, CDR2 LQKENI. CDR3 amino acids: CASSPSAANTYGQYF. CDR3 in DNA: TGTGCCAGCTCACCTTCGGCGGCAAATACCTACGGGCAGTACTTC.

Notes on this clonotype: A read error may account for a junction end that differs from germline. The J gene is TRBJ1-3, the V gene TRBV7-2, with D possibly matching TRBD1 (6 bases). Germline values: CDR1 SGHTA, CDR2 FQGNSA. The CDR3 has 14 amino acids. The CDR3 here is CASSLGGDGNTIYF. The CDR3 DNA reads TGTGCCAGCAGTTTAGGGGGGGATGGAAACACCATATATTTT. The full variable domain, with the rest looked up from reference TRBV7-2 and TRBJ1-3, is GAGVSQSPSNKVTEKGKDVELRCDPISGHTALYWYRQSLGQGLEFLIYFQGNSAPDKSGLPSDRFSAERTGGSVSTLTIQRTQQEDSAVYLCASSLGGDGNTIYFGEGSWLTVV.

The rearrangement links TRBV7-9 to TRBJ2-4; D not certain. This CDR3 comprises 13 residues. CDR1 is SEHNR and CDR2 is FQNEAQ in the germline V gene (reference sequence). Between the trimmed V and J ends, which lost 5 bases and 13 bases, there was a span of 18 bases. CDR3: CASSATPMAEQYF. The CDR3 DNA is TGTGCCAGCAGCGCGACCCCCATGGCTGAGCAGTACTTC.

The V call is TRBV7-6, the J call TRBJ1-1, with TRBD1 identical over 8 bases. The CDR3 has 15 residues. Per the germline V gene, CDR1 is SGHVS and CDR2 is FNYEAQ. V was pared by 3 bases and J by 4 bases, with 7 bases of the junction left unmatched. CDR3 sequence: CASSFSQGECTEAFF. The CDR3 DNA reads as TGTGCCAGCAGCTTTTCACAGGGGGAATGCACTGAAGCTTTCTTT.

This clonotype has only a few counts. The V and J genes are TRBV3-1 and TRBJ1-2; D uncertain. The V and J ends lost 6 bases and 2 bases respectively, with 10 bases between them. The CDR3 totals 13 residues. Germline V lookup: CDR1 LGHDT, CDR2 YNNKEL (reference sequence). The chain's CDR3 is CASSPMGNYGYTF. The DNA of the CDR3 is TGTGCCAGCAGTCCGATGGGGAACTATGGCTACACCTTC.

CDR3 region: CASSLRQDNSEAFF. CDR3 sequence (DNA): TGTGCCAGCAGCTTAAGACAGGACAACTCGGAAGCTTTCTTT. The J gene is TRBJ1-1, the V gene TRBV7-8, with TRBD1 as a possible D gene (6 bases). Germline V lookup: CDR1 SGHVS, CDR2 FQNEAQ. V was trimmed by 2 bases and J by 8 bases, leaving 15 bases between them. CDR3 length: 14 amino acids.

J is TRBJ1-4 and V is TRBV4-2; 9 nucleotides agree with TRBD1. CDR1 and CDR2 from the germline V gene are LGHNA and YNFKEQ. Trimming cost V 4 bases and J 8 bases; bases outside gene matches: 11. This CDR3 has 16 amino acids. CDR3 nucleotide sequence: TGTGCCAGCAGCCGAGACCTGACAGGGGGTGGGGAAAAACTGTTTTTT. Residues: CASSRDLTGGGEKLFF.